A single sample gave rise to the 14 T cell receptor beta chains below, sequenced in a study of T cell responses to AZD1222 COVID-19 vaccine (dated by TCRdb to about 2021). The time point label of this sample denotes: baseline before first vaccination. Library preparation employed the immunoSEQ multiplex PCR assay. TCRdb took over this immuneACCESS table, retaining in-frame rearrangements with V and J assigned. Such tables are incomplete; in checked studies, under half of the missing clones stem from an unresolved V gene, and the remainder is unexplained. This sample comprises 50,000 to 65,000 clones, about 90% of them detected only once. Of the sample, 4% to 5% is held by the ten largest clones. The sample was peripheral blood, taken on day 0 of AZD1222 vaccination. These receptors all stem from an adult in good health.

The chain is built from TRBV6-5 and TRBJ1-4; D is unclear. The germline V gene has CDR1 MNHEY and CDR2 SVGAGI. With 4 bases removed from V and 3 bases from J, the gap between germline ends came to 9 bases. This CDR3 region has 14 residues. The CDR3 DNA sequence: TGTGCCAGCAGTTCTGGGGAAGCTAATGAAAAACTGTTTTTT. This codes for CASSSGEANEKLFF.

The rearrangement joins TRBV4-2 to TRBJ2-3; 8 bases agree with TRBD2. Germline V CDR1 and CDR2: LGHNA, YNFKEQ. Losses at the gene ends were 0 bases for V and 1 base for J; bases not matched to a gene: 6. This CDR3 region has 17 residues. For the CDR3, the DNA is TGTGCCAGCAGCCAAGATTTCACGGGGGGGGGCACAGATACGCAGTATTTT. The encoded protein is CASSQDFTGGGTDTQYF.

This clone was counted a few times. V gene TRBV30 combines with J gene TRBJ1-6; D remains ambiguous. V was trimmed by 5 bases and J by 9 bases, leaving 8 bases between them. The germline CDR1 and CDR2 sequences are GTSNPN and SVGIG (reference sequence). The CDR3 runs 11 residues. The CDR3 here is CAWGASSPLHF. CDR3 DNA: TGTGCCTGGGGAGCGAGTTCACCCCTCCACTTT.

The V and J genes are TRBV9 and TRBJ1-4; the D gene is possibly TRBD1 (5 bases). The CDR3 spans 16 residues. From germline, CDR1 is SGDLS and CDR2 YYNGEE. V was pared by 4 bases and J by 8 bases, with 21 bases between. The CDR3 coding sequence is TGTGCCAGCAGCCCCTCCGGACAATTCGCCGGGGAAAAACTGTTTTTT. Its translation is CASSPSGQFAGEKLFF.

The chain is built from TRBV4-2 and TRBJ1-1, with 7 bases matching TRBD1. From germline, CDR1 is LGHNA and CDR2 YNFKEQ. This CDR3 spans 16 amino acids. V was clipped by 1 base and J by 2 bases; unmatched bases: 7. The CDR3 DNA follows: TGTGCCAGCAGCCAAGGACAGGGTTTGAGAAACACTGAAGCTTTCTTT. This gives the protein CASSQGQGLRNTEAFF.

This rearrangement joins TRBV5-1 to TRBJ1-4, with D perhaps matching TRBD1 (5 bases). The length of the CDR3 is 16 residues. Germline V lookup: CDR1 SGHRS, CDR2 YFSETQ. V was cut by 0 bases and J by 5 bases, with 14 bases left in between. CDR3 protein: CASSLVPGKGNEKLFF. CDR3 nucleotides: TGCGCCAGCAGCTTGGTTCCGGGGAAGGGGAATGAAAAACTGTTTTTT.

The V gene is TRBV5-6, the J gene TRBJ1-2; D gene ambiguous. The germline CDR1 and CDR2 sequences are SGHDT and YYEEEE. The CDR3 covers 13 residues. V lost 1 base and J lost 3, with 7 bases in between. For the CDR3, the DNA is TGTGCCAGCAGCTTGTCCGGTGACTATGGCTACACCTTC. Amino acid sequence: CASSLSGDYGYTF.

The V gene is TRBV3-1 (or the pseudogene TRBV3-2), the J gene TRBJ1-2; no definite D call. Deletions cut 5 bases from V and 8 bases from J, with 12 bases between. There are 12 residues in the CDR3. Germline V lookup: CDR1 LGHDT, CDR2 YNNKEL (reference sequence). CDR3 nucleotides: TGTGCCAGCAGCTCGGACCGGCGCGGCTACACCTTC. It specifies CASSSDRRGYTF.

This chain links TRBV6-6 with TRBJ1-4; no reliable D call. The germline V gene encodes CDR1 MNHNY and CDR2 SVGAGI (reference sequence). The CDR3 length is 15 residues. The V end lost 7 bases, the J end lost 4 bases, and 16 bases lay between the germline ends. The CDR3 nucleotides are TGTGCCAGCACCGGGGTGGTAAAGTTTAATGAAAAACTGTTTTTT. Translation: CASTGVVKFNEKLFF.

This clone was seen more than once but under ten times. This chain connects TRBV2 to TRBJ2-7; D ambiguous. V shed 5 bases and J shed 2 bases, with 7 bases lying between them. This CDR3 has 12 amino acids. Germline loops: CDR1 SNHLY, CDR2 FYNNEI. CDR3 residues: CASSTRPYEQYF. Written as DNA, the CDR3 is TGTGCCAGCAGTACCAGGCCCTACGAGCAGTACTTC.

This chain connects TRBV18 to TRBJ1-1, with D possibly TRBD1 on 5 matching bases. Trimming took off 7 bases at V and 0 bases at J, with 12 bases between the two ends. This CDR3 region has 14 residues. Germline V gives CDR1 KGHSH, CDR2 LQKENI. CDR3 protein: CASLGGNMNTEAFF. The CDR3 DNA reads TGTGCCAGCTTGGGGGGAAACATGAACACTGAAGCTTTCTTT.

The chain combines TRBV29-1 with TRBJ1-1, with 7 bases matching TRBD1. Germline CDR1 is SQVTM and CDR2 is ANQGSEA. The CDR3 runs 12 residues. Germline trimming cut 5 bases from V and 4 bases from J; bases unmatched to any gene: 4. In nucleotides, the CDR3 is TGCAGCGTTTACAGGGGAGGCACTGAAGCTTTCTTT. Encoded protein: CSVYRGGTEAFF.

The chain combines TRBV7-6 with TRBJ1-1; no clear D gene. The CDR3 length is 13 residues. Germline V gene lookup returns CDR1 SGHVS and CDR2 FNYEAQ. Trimming stripped 3 bases from V and 2 bases from J, with 7 bases between. In DNA form, the CDR3 reads TGTGCCAGCAGCTTCTCCTCAAACACTGAAGCTTTCTTT. It translates to CASSFSSNTEAFF.

The rearrangement links TRBV5-6 to TRBJ2-7; TRBD2 is a possible D gene (7 bases). Trimming pared 2 bases from V and 6 bases from J, leaving 9 bases between. The CDR3 is 12 residues long. Germline CDR1 reads SGHDT; CDR2 reads YYEEEE. CDR3 in amino acids: CASSFRGAEQYF. In DNA, the CDR3 is TGTGCCAGCAGCTTTCGGGGGGCCGAGCAGTACTTC.